A selection of T cell receptor beta chains follows, all from one sample in a study of memory CD4+ T cells and cytomegalovirus serostatus. Some clones are missing from TCRdb's copy, which holds only in-frame ones; the method was immunoSEQ multiplex PCR. The data hold 46,000 or so clones, with just under 80% observed a single time. The specimen sequenced was memory CD4+ T cells from blood. All receptors come from an adult in good health and CMV-seronegative. The CDR3 runs from the conserved cysteine through the conserved F or W.

J gene | V gene | CDR3 protein
TRBJ1-4 | TRBV2 | CASRHDRGLANEKLFF
TRBJ1-4 | TRBV19 | CASSEQVGEKLFF
TRBJ2-5 | TRBV28 | CASSLLAGQETQYF
TRBJ1-2 | TRBV7-2 | CASSSSGENYGYTF
TRBJ2-7 | TRBV7-2 | CASSAKAGTGYEQYF
TRBJ2-4 | TRBV7-9 | CASSLSTGFRDIQYF
TRBJ1-5 | TRBV30 | CAWSSVQGARQPQHF
TRBJ1-6 | TRBV4-1 | CASSRGTGAEPNSPLHF
TRBJ1-3 | TRBV7-2 | CASSLGAGNGNTIYF
TRBJ1-1 | TRBV28 | CASTYRELRLNTEAFF
TRBJ1-1 | TRBV28 | CASSFGLQSEAFF
TRBJ2-1 | TRBV5-1 | CASSSSSGNNEQFF
TRBJ2-7 | TRBV7-2 | CASSLDGGTQYEQYF
TRBJ1-2 | TRBV5-4 | CASSLPGQDYGYTF
TRBJ1-1 | TRBV5-1 | CASSPEGMGTEAFF
TRBJ2-7 | TRBV19 | CASSFQQAYEQYF
TRBJ1-2 | TRBV15 | CATSRQTHYGYTF
TRBJ2-1 | TRBV7-2 | CASSLVGGLAVPEQFF
TRBJ1-2 | TRBV6-5 | CASSGRHNYGYTF
TRBJ1-1 | TRBV4-1 | CASSRTGPVVTEAFF
TRBJ2-3 | TRBV19 | CASSGRDRGPTDTQYF
TRBJ1-2 | TRBV5-1 | CASARGGSHGYTF
TRBJ2-1 | TRBV7-9 | CASTPRERGPGEQFF
TRBJ1-2 | TRBV6-5 | CASSPGQGFDGYTF
TRBJ2-2 | TRBV10-1 | CASMTGTGNTGELFF
TRBJ2-2 | TRBV29-1 | CSVAEVEPTGELFF
TRBJ1-3 | TRBV6-5 | CASSYGGASGNTIYF
TRBJ1-5 | TRBV18 | CASSPGTGGDQPQHF
TRBJ1-1 | TRBV5-1 | CASSLEGFEAFF
TRBJ2-3 | TRBV4-3 | CASSQAGTSGGRPDTQYF
TRBJ2-7 | TRBV20-1 | CSAFDSYEQYF
TRBJ2-3 | TRBV11-1 | CASSRTGTQVGTDTQYF
TRBJ1-1 | TRBV7-2 | CANKGHDTEAFF
TRBJ1-6 | TRBV9 | CASSVETGGNSPLHF
TRBJ2-4 | TRBV2 | CASSARAKNIQYF
- | TRBV7-8 | CASSLKVETFSYEQYF
TRBJ2-1 | TRBV27 | CASSTSGDSYNEQFF
TRBJ1-3 | TRBV19 | CASADPLVSGNTIYF
TRBJ1-3 | TRBV19 | CASSNSGDSGNTIYF
TRBJ1-4 | TRBV6-6 | CASSYKGQGSEKLFF
TRBJ1-1 | TRBV10-2 | CASSIQTRSSNTEAFF
TRBJ2-2 | TRBV27 | CASSSPRQGTRGELFF
TRBJ1-2 | TRBV6-1 | CASSGQGANYGYTF
TRBJ1-2 | TRBV5-6 | CASSYTGTPYGYTF
TRBJ1-1 | TRBV4-1 | CASSPRWSPEGAEAFF
TRBJ2-2 | TRBV7-2 | CASSFAWAGELFF
TRBJ2-3 | TRBV2 | CASDPDTQYF
TRBJ1-6 | TRBV27 | CASSPYYEPRPSSPLHF
TRBJ2-1 | TRBV7-3 | CASSGGTSGLLEEQFF
TRBJ1-1 | TRBV6-5 | CASSTTRDEAFF
TRBJ1-1 | TRBV2 | CASKGQGLTEAFF